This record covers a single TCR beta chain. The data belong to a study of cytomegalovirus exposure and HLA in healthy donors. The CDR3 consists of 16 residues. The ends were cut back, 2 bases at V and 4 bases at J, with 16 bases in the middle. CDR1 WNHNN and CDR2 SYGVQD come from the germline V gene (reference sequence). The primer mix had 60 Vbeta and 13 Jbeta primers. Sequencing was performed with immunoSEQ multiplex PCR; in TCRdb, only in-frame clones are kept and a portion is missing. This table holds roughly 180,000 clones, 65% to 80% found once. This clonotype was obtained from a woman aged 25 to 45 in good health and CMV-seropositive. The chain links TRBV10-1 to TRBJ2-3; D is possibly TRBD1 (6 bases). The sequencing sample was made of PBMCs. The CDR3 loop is CASSEEGTGTSDTQYF. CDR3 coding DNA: TGCGCCAGCAGTGAGGAGGGCACAGGGACCTCAGATACGCAGTATTTT.